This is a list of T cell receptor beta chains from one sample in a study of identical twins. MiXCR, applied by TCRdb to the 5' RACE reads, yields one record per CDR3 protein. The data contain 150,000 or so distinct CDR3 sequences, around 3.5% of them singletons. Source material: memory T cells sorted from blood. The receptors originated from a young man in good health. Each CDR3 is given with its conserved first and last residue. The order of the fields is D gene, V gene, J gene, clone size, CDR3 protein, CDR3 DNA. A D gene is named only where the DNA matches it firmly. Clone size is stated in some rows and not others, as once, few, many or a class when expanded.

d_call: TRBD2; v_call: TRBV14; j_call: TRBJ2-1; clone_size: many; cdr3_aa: CASSVTSREQFF; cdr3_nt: TGTGCCAGCAGTGTGACTAGCAGAGAGCAGTTCTTC
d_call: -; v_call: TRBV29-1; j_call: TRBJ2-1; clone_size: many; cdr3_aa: CSVGRARGNEQFF; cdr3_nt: TGCAGCGTTGGTCGAGCGCGGGGCAATGAGCAGTTCTTC
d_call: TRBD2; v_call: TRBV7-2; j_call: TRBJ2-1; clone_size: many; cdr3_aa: CASSLGVSGTRYNEQFF; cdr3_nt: TGTGCCAGCAGCTTAGGGGTGAGCGGGACCCGTTACAATGAGCAGTTCTTC
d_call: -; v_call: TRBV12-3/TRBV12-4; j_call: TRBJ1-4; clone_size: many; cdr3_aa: CASSLSNRQEKLFF; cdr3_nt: TGTGCCAGCAGTTTAAGTAACCGCCAGGAAAAACTGTTTTTT
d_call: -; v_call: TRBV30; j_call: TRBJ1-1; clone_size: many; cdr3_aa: CAWPRGAEAFF; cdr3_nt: TGTGCCTGGCCCCGGGGCGCTGAAGCTTTCTTT
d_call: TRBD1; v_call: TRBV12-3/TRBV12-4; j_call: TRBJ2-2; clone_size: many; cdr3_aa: CASSYYRTGGRLGELFF; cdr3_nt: TGTGCCAGCAGTTACTATAGGACAGGGGGACGACTCGGGGAGCTGTTTTTT
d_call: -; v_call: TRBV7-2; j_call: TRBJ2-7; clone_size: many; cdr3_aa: CASSQPPRTYEQYF; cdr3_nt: TGTGCCAGCAGCCAACCGCCCCGGACCTACGAGCAGTACTTC
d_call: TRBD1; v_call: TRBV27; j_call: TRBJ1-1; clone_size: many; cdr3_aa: CASSFTLTGAEAFF; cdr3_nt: TGTGCCAGCAGCTTCACATTGACAGGGGCTGAAGCTTTCTTT
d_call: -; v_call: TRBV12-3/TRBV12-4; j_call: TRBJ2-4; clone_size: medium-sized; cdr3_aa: CASSNPVAKNIQYF; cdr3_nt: TGTGCCAGCAGCAACCCCGTAGCCAAAAACATTCAGTACTTC
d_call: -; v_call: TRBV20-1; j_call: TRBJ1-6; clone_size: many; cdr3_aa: CSARTSANSPLHF; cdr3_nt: TGCAGTGCCAGGACAAGCGCTAATTCACCCCTCCACTTT
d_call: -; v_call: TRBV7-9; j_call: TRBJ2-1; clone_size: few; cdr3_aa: CASSLDFFRQFF; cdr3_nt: TGTGCCAGCAGCTTAGACTTCTTCCGGCAGTTCTTC
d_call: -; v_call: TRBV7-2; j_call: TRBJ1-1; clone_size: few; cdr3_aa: CASSPRVRSTEAFF; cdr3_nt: TGTGCCAGCAGCCCCAGGGTCAGGAGCACTGAAGCTTTCTTT
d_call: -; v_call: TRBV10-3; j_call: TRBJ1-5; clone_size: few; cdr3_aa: CASRDGNQPQHF; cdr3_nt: TGTGCCTCCCGGGACGGCAATCAGCCCCAGCATTTT
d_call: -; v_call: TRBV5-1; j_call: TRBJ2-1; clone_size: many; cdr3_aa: CASSFPSNEQFF; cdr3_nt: TGCGCCAGCAGCTTCCCTAGCAATGAGCAGTTCTTC
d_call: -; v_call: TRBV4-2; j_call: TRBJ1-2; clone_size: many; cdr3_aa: CASSQDSWTVYGYTF; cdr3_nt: TGTGCCAGCAGCCAAGATTCTTGGACAGTCTATGGCTACACCTTC
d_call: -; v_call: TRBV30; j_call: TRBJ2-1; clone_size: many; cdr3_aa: CASTTGLGWNEQFF; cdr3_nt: TGTGCCTCCACTACTGGGTTGGGTTGGAATGAGCAGTTCTTC
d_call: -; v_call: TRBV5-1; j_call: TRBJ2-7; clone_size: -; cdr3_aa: CASSNDRPLGTDEQYF; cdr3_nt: TGCGCCAGCAGCAATGACCGGCCCCTCGGGACTGACGAGCAGTACTTC
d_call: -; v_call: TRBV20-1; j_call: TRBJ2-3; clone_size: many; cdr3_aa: CSARPGASGTDTQYF; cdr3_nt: TGCAGTGCTAGACCTGGGGCTAGCGGCACAGATACGCAGTATTTT
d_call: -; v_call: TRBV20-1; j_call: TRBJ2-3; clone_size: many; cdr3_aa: CSAKPGRSSSTDTQYF; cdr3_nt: TGCAGTGCCAAGCCGGGTAGATCGTCTTCCACAGATACGCAGTATTTT
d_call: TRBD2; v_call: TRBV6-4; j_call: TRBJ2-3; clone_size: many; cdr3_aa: CASSDSAGESTDTQYF; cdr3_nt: TGTGCCAGCAGTGACTCGGCGGGGGAAAGCACAGATACGCAGTATTTT
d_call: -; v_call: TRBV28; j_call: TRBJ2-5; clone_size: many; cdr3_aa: CASRPNMGAGETQYF; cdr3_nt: TGTGCCAGCAGACCCAACATGGGGGCTGGGGAGACCCAGTACTTC
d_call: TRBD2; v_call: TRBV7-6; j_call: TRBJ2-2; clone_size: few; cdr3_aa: CASSALVAGGPVTGELFF; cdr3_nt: TGTGCCAGCAGCGCACTAGTAGCGGGAGGGCCTGTCACCGGGGAGCTGTTTTTT
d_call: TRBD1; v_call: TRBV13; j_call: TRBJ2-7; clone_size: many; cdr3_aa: CASSLGSRGYEQYF; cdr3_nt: TGTGCCAGCAGCTTAGGTTCCAGGGGGTACGAGCAGTACTTC
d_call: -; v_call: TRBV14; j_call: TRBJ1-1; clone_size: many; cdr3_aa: CASSQDLGTNTEAFF; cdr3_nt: TGTGCCAGCAGCCAAGATCTGGGTACGAACACTGAAGCTTTCTTT
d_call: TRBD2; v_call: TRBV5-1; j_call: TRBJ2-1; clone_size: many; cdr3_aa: CASSDGLAGAYNEQFF; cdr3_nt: TGCGCCAGCAGCGATGGACTAGCGGGAGCCTACAATGAGCAGTTCTTC
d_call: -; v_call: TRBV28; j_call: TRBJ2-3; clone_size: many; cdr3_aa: CASTSVRDSSTDTQYF; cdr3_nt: TGTGCCAGCACCTCAGTGCGGGACTCCAGCACAGATACGCAGTATTTT
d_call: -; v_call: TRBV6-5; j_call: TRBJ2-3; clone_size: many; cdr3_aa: CASSYEASSTDTQYF; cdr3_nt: TGTGCCAGCAGTTACGAGGCTTCTAGCACAGATACGCAGTATTTT
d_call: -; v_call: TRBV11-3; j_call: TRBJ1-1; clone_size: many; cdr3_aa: CASSFFQGMAFF; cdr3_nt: TGTGCCAGCAGCTTTTTTCAGGGAATGGCTTTCTTT
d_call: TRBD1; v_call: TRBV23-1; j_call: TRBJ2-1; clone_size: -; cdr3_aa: CASSHPRDSARSYNEQFF; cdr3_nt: TGCGCCAGCAGTCACCCAAGGGACAGCGCTCGCTCCTACAATGAGCAGTTCTTC
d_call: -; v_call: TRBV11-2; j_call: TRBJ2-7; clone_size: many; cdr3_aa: CASSLKPGAYEQYF; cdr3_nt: TGTGCCAGCAGCTTAAAACCAGGGGCCTACGAGCAGTACTTC
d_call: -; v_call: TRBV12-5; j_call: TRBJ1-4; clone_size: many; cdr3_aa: CASGLGHFNEKLFF; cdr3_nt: TGTGCTAGTGGCCTGGGACACTTTAATGAAAAACTGTTTTTT
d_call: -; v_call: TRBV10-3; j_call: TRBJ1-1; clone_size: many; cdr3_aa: CAISGDGTLNTEAFF; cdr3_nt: TGTGCCATCAGTGGGGACGGGACCCTTAACACTGAAGCTTTCTTT
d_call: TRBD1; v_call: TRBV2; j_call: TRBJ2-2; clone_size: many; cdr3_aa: CASSTDRGRGGELFF; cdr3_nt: TGTGCCAGCTCCACAGACAGGGGGCGCGGCGGGGAGCTGTTTTTT
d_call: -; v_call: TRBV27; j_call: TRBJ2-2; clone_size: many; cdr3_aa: CASRAGRNGELFF; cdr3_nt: TGTGCCAGCAGGGCGGGGAGGAACGGGGAGCTGTTTTTT
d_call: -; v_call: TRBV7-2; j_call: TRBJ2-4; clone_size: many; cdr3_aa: CASSPGRTNIQYF; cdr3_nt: TGTGCCAGCAGCCCAGGACGGACAAACATTCAGTACTTC
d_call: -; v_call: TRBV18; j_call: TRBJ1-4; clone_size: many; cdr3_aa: CASSPGIGEKLFF; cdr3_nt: TGTGCCAGCTCACCAGGAATAGGAGAAAAACTGTTTTTT
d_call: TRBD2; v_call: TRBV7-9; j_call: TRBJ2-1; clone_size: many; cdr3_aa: CASSHRTSGLRPEQFF; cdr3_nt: TGTGCCAGCAGCCATAGGACTAGCGGGCTACGGCCTGAGCAGTTCTTC
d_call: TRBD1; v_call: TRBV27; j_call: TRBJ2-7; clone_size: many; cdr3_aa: CASVSSRQGTYEQYF; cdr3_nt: TGTGCCAGCGTCTCAAGCCGACAGGGTACCTACGAGCAGTACTTC
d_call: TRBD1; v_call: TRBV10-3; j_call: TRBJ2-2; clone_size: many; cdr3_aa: CAISEGTGSFGELFF; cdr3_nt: TGTGCCATCAGTGAGGGGACAGGCTCTTTCGGGGAGCTGTTTTTT